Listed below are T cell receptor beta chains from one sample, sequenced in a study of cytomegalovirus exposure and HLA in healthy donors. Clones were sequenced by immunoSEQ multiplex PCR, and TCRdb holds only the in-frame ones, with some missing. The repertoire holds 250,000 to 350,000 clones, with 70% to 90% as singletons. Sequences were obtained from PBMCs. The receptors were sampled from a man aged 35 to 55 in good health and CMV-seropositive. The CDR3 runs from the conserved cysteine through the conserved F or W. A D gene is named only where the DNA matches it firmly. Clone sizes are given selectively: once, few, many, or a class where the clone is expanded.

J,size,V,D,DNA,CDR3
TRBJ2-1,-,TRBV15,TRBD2,TGTGCCACCAGCAGAGAGGTCCGGACTAGCGGGAGTGGGGATGAGCAGTTCTTC,CATSREVRTSGSGDEQFF
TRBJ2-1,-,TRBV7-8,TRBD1,TGTGCCAGCAGCTTAGGTAGGACAGGGGGGCATAATGAGCAGTTCTTC,CASSLGRTGGHNEQFF
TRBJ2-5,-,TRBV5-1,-,TGCGCCAGCAGCTTGATTAGCGACCAAGAGACCCAGTACTTC,CASSLISDQETQYF
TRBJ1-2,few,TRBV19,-,TGTGCCAGTAGTATAGGGCTCGACTATGGCTACACCTTC,CASSIGLDYGYTF
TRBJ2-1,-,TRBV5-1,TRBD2,TGCGCCAGCAGTTTAACGGGAGGTTCCTACAATGAGCAGTTCTTC,CASSLTGGSYNEQFF
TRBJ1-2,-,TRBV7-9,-,TGTGCCAGCATCCTCCGGGACACACGACATGGCTACACCTTC,CASILRDTRHGYTF
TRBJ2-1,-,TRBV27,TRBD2,TGTGCCAGCGGACTAGCGGGTGAATACAATGAGCAGTTCTTC,CASGLAGEYNEQFF
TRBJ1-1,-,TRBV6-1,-,TGTGCCAGCAGAAGGTCTCCGGGAGCTTTCTTT,CASRRSPGAFF
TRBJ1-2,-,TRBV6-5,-,TGTGCCAGCAGTTACAGGCGGGGAAGGGATGGCTACACCTTC,CASSYRRGRDGYTF
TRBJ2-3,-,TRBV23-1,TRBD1,TGCGCCTTTCTCGGCCAGGGGGCGTCAGATACGCAGTATTTT,CAFLGQGASDTQYF
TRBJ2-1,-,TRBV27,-,TGTGCCAGCAGCGGCTTCGGGAGTGAGCAGTTCTTC,CASSGFGSEQFF
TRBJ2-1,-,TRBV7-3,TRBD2,TGTGCCAGCAGCCCGCAAGCGGGAGTGGTTTACAATGAGCAGTTCTTC,CASSPQAGVVYNEQFF
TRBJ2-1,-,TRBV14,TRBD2,TGTGCCAGCAGCCACCTATCGGGAACTAGCGGGAGTAATGAGCAGTTCTTC,CASSHLSGTSGSNEQFF
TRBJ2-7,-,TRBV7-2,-,TGTGCCAGCAGCCTTATGGGGGCGGGAGTCCCCTACGAGCAGTACTTC,CASSLMGAGVPYEQYF
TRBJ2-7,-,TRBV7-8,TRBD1,TGTGCCAGCAGCTTAGCCCCCGGGACAGGGGGCTACGAGCAGTACTTC,CASSLAPGTGGYEQYF
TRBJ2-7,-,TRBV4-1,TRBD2,TGCGCCAGCAGCCAAGATCTGGGACTAGCGATCTACGAGCAGTACTTC,CASSQDLGLAIYEQYF
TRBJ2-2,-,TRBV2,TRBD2,TGTGCCAGCAGTGATCAGGCTAGCGGGAGGGCAGGGAACACCGGGGAGCTGTTTTTT,CASSDQASGRAGNTGELFF
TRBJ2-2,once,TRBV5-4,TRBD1,TGTGCCAGCAGCTTGCCCCAGGGGGCCAACACCGGGGAGCTGTTTTTT,CASSLPQGANTGELFF
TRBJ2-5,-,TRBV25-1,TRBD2,TGTGCCAGCAGCGAAGCGGGGGGGCAAGAGACCCAGTACTTC,CASSEAGGQETQYF
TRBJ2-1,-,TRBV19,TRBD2,TGTGCCAGTAGTACTAGCGGAAGCTCCTACAATGAGCAGTTCTTC,CASSTSGSSYNEQFF
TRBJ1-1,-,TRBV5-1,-,TGCGCCAGCAGCTTGGAGACGGGGGGGACTGAAGCTTTCTTT,CASSLETGGTEAFF
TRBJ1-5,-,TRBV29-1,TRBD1,TGCAGCGTTTCGACAGGGGGCCGGAATCAGCCCCAGCATTTT,CSVSTGGRNQPQHF
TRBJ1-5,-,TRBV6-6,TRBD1,TGTGCCAGCAGAGGACAGGAGTATCAGCCCCAGCATTTT,CASRGQEYQPQHF
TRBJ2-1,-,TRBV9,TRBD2,TGTGCCAGCAGCGTGACTAGCGGGATGGGGTCCTACAATGAGCAGTTCTTC,CASSVTSGMGSYNEQFF